One and the same sample provided the 10 T cell receptor beta chains below, sequenced in a study of CD8 T cells in ankylosing spondylitis. General study points: Among TCR beta sequences, a motif of roughly 8 highly homologous variants appeared characteristic of ankylosing spondylitis blood.

MiXCR, run by TCRdb on the 5' RACE reads, gives a single entry per CDR3 protein. The sample has about 540,000 distinct CDR3 sequences, about an eighth seen once; the top ten hold under 7.5%. The antigens these receptors bind are not known. What was sequenced was blood, either unsorted or a sorted T cell fraction (not recorded which). These receptors all come from a male donor with ankylosing spondylitis.

The sample holds many counts of this clonotype. The V and J genes are TRBV15 and TRBJ2-1; TRBD2 agrees at 9 bases. From germline, CDR1 is LNHNV and CDR2 YYDKDF (reference sequence). There are 16 residues in the CDR3. J was trimmed by 7 bases and V by 0 bases; bases with no gene match: 7. The CDR3 sequence: CATSRDPAREGNEQFF. The DNA for the CDR3 is TGTGCCACCAGCAGAGATCCCGCGCGGGAGGGAAATGAGCAGTTCTTC.

The chain links TRBV20-1 to TRBJ2-1; 9 bases match TRBD2. Trimming cost V 3 bases and J 7 bases; bases outside gene matches: 7. Germline V gives CDR1 DFQATT, CDR2 SNEGSKA (reference sequence). The CDR3 extends over 14 amino acids. The CDR3 protein is CSASFAGGGNEQFF. The CDR3 DNA sequence: TGCAGTGCTAGTTTTGCGGGAGGGGGAAATGAGCAGTTCTTC.

V gene TRBV5-1 combines with J gene TRBJ2-5, with D perhaps TRBD1 or TRBD2 (5 bases each). CDR1 is SGHRS, CDR2 YFSETQ, per germline. The CDR3 spans 16 residues. Deletions cut 1 base from V and 4 bases from J, with 17 bases between. The CDR3 nucleotides are TGCGCCAGCAGCTTGCATCCCCTCAGGGCGGGAGAGACCCAGTACTTC. Encoded protein: CASSLHPLRAGETQYF.

The V call is TRBV24-1, the J call TRBJ2-1; 9 positions agree with TRBD2. The germline V gene encodes CDR1 KGHDR and CDR2 SFDVKD. This CDR3 comprises 15 residues. V lost 3 bases and J lost 7; bases outside the gene matches: 6. CDR3 DNA sequence: TGTGCCACCAGTGATATAGCGGGAGAGGGGAATGAGCAGTTCTTC. It is translated as CATSDIAGEGNEQFF.

The chain combines TRBV20-1 with TRBJ2-1; D possibly corresponds to TRBD2 (6 bases). CDR3 length: 13 amino acids. Trimming removed 6 bases from V and 4 bases from J, with 13 bases in between. Germline-derived CDR1 and CDR2 are DFQATT and SNEGSKA (reference sequence). This CDR3 reads CSAGGAMYNEQFF. The CDR3 DNA sequence: TGCAGTGCGGGGGGAGCGATGTACAATGAGCAGTTCTTC.

The V call is TRBV7-2, the J call TRBJ2-3, with D possibly being TRBD2 (6 bases). Germline V gene data show CDR1 as SGHTA and CDR2 as FQGNSA. V lost 5 bases and J 2 bases, leaving 11 bases between the germline ends. The CDR3 runs to 14 residues. The CDR3: CASSTSRDTDTQYF. CDR3 DNA: TGTGCCAGCAGCACTAGCCGGGACACAGATACGCAGTATTTT.

V and J are TRBV12-3 or TRBV12-4 and TRBJ2-2; D is unresolved. The CDR3 totals 14 residues. Between the trimmed V and J ends, which lost 7 bases and 4 bases, there was a span of 13 bases. The CDR3 spells CASTVSPLTGELFF. The CDR3 DNA follows: TGTGCCAGCACTGTTTCCCCTCTCACCGGGGAGCTGTTTTTT.

This clonotype was seen a few times. The chain has TRBV28 and TRBJ2-1, with D tentatively TRBD1 (6 bases). The CDR3 spans 15 residues. V shed 7 bases and J shed 8 bases, with 21 bases lying between them. Germline assignment: CDR1 MDHEN and CDR2 SYDVKM. Here the CDR3 DNA reads TGTGCCAGCACATATACGTCACAGGGATTTGATGAGCAGTTCTTC. Translating it yields CASTYTSQGFDEQFF.

This chain connects TRBV29-1 to TRBJ2-5; 10 bases align to TRBD2. The CDR3 extends over 14 amino acids. V lost 4 bases to trimming and J lost 3 bases; unmatched junction nucleotides: 5. Germline V gene lookup returns CDR1 SQVTM and CDR2 ANQGSEA. CDR3 in amino acids: CSVVASGSKETQYF. DNA for the CDR3: TGCAGCGTTGTGGCTAGCGGGAGTAAAGAGACCCAGTACTTC. Together with reference TRBV29-1 and TRBJ2-5, the CDR3 gives the full variable domain: SAVISQKPSRDICQRGTSLTIQCQVDSQVTMMFWYRQQPGQSLTLIATANQGSEATYESGFVIDKFPISRPNLTFSTLTVSNMSPEDSSIYLCSVVASGSKETQYFGPGTRLLVL.

This clonotype occurred many times. The chain carries TRBV20-1 and TRBJ2-3; the D gene is possibly TRBD2 (5 bases). Trimming cost V 7 bases and J 0 bases, with 11 bases left between them. CDR1 DFQATT and CDR2 SNEGSKA come from the germline V gene (reference sequence). CDR3 length: 13 residues. CDR3 sequence (DNA): TGCAGTGACGGCGAGGGAAGCACAGATACGCAGTATTTT. Its translation is CSDGEGSTDTQYF.